This is a list of T cell receptor beta chains from one sample in a study of T-cell reconstitution after alpha-beta-depleted transplantation in children. MiXCR, applied by TCRdb to the PCR reads, yields one record per CDR3 protein. The sample contains hundreds of thousands of distinct CDR3 sequences, roughly 15% of which appear only once. The starting material was PBMCs from the stem cell graft donor, obtained from the stem cell graft. The source of these receptors is a human donor who donated a stem cell graft to a child with acute myeloid leukemia. Both conserved end residues are part of each CDR3. A D gene is named only where the DNA matches it firmly. Clone size is shown for a subset of rows, as once, few, many or a class of expanded clone.

J gene: TRBJ1-5; CDR3 length: 15; V gene: TRBV5-1; clone size: few; D gene: TRBD1; CDR3 DNA: TGCGCCAGCCTAATCAGGGGGCCTAGCAATCAGCCCCAGCATTTT; CDR3 protein: CASLIRGPSNQPQHF
J gene: TRBJ2-4; CDR3 length: 20; V gene: TRBV11-3; clone size: NA; D gene: TRBD2; CDR3 DNA: TGTGCCAGCAGCCACCCAGGGACTAGCGGGGGTCACGGGGCCAAAAACATTCAGTACTTC; CDR3 protein: CASSHPGTSGGHGAKNIQYF
J gene: TRBJ2-7; CDR3 length: 14; V gene: TRBV12-3/TRBV12-4; clone size: many; D gene: NA; CDR3 DNA: TGTGCCAGCAGTTTAAAGGGTGATACCTACGAGCAGTACTTC; CDR3 protein: CASSLKGDTYEQYF
J gene: TRBJ2-1; CDR3 length: 15; V gene: TRBV7-9; clone size: NA; D gene: NA; CDR3 DNA: TGTGCCAGCAGCTCCGACAGCTACACTATCAATGAGCAGTTCTTC; CDR3 protein: CASSSDSYTINEQFF
J gene: TRBJ2-7; CDR3 length: 14; V gene: TRBV12-3/TRBV12-4; clone size: many; D gene: NA; CDR3 DNA: TGTGCCAGCGCCCCCGGGACCTTGTCTGCCGAGCAGTACTTC; CDR3 protein: CASAPGTLSAEQYF
J gene: TRBJ2-3; CDR3 length: 15; V gene: TRBV5-1; clone size: NA; D gene: TRBD2; CDR3 DNA: TGCGCCAGCAGCTTTAGCGGGCTCGACACAGATACGCAGTATTTT; CDR3 protein: CASSFSGLDTDTQYF
J gene: TRBJ1-1; CDR3 length: 12; V gene: TRBV29-1; clone size: many; D gene: NA; CDR3 DNA: TGCAGCGGGGCGACAGTGAACACTGAAGCTTTCTTT; CDR3 protein: CSGATVNTEAFF
J gene: TRBJ2-4; CDR3 length: 13; V gene: TRBV5-1; clone size: NA; D gene: NA; CDR3 DNA: TGCGCCAGCAGCTTGGCCGAAACCACCATTCAGTACTTC; CDR3 protein: CASSLAETTIQYF
J gene: TRBJ2-3; CDR3 length: 15; V gene: TRBV20-1; clone size: many; D gene: NA; CDR3 DNA: TGCAGTGCTAGAGACCCGGGGGCTGAAACAGATACGCAGTATTTT; CDR3 protein: CSARDPGAETDTQYF
J gene: TRBJ2-1; CDR3 length: 18; V gene: TRBV7-6; clone size: many; D gene: TRBD2; CDR3 DNA: TGTGCCAGCAGCTCATTAGAAGGACTAGAAGAGGATGTGAATGAGCAGTTCTTC; CDR3 protein: CASSSLEGLEEDVNEQFF
J gene: TRBJ1-2; CDR3 length: 16; V gene: TRBV12-3/TRBV12-4; clone size: few; D gene: TRBD1; CDR3 DNA: TGTGCCAGCAGTACCCGGGACAGGGTGTTAATTGGGGGCTACACCTTC; CDR3 protein: CASSTRDRVLIGGYTF
J gene: TRBJ2-7; CDR3 length: 15; V gene: TRBV7-8; clone size: NA; D gene: NA; CDR3 DNA: TGTGCCAGCAGCTTAGCCGGAGGGGGCGTGAACGAGCAGTACTTC; CDR3 protein: CASSLAGGGVNEQYF
J gene: TRBJ1-5; CDR3 length: 15; V gene: TRBV20-1; clone size: few; D gene: NA; CDR3 DNA: TGCAGTGCTCAAGCGGGGGGGACCGGCAATCAGCCCCAGCATTTT; CDR3 protein: CSAQAGGTGNQPQHF
J gene: TRBJ1-2; CDR3 length: 16; V gene: TRBV6-1; clone size: few; D gene: TRBD1; CDR3 DNA: TGTGCCAGCAGTGAAGTACAGGGGGGATCCCATTATGGCTACACCTTC; CDR3 protein: CASSEVQGGSHYGYTF
J gene: TRBJ2-5; CDR3 length: 14; V gene: TRBV11-2; clone size: many; D gene: TRBD2; CDR3 DNA: TGTGCCAGCAGCTTAGTAACGGGAGGGGAGACCCAGTACTTC; CDR3 protein: CASSLVTGGETQYF
J gene: TRBJ1-3; CDR3 length: 13; V gene: TRBV7-9; clone size: few; D gene: TRBD1; CDR3 DNA: TGTGCCAGCGGACCGGGACAGAGAAACACCATATATTTT; CDR3 protein: CASGPGQRNTIYF
J gene: TRBJ2-7; CDR3 length: 14; V gene: TRBV12-3/TRBV12-4; clone size: many; D gene: NA; CDR3 DNA: TGTGCCAGCAGTTTGGATCTTAGCTCCTACGAGCAGTACTTC; CDR3 protein: CASSLDLSSYEQYF
J gene: TRBJ2-3; CDR3 length: 14; V gene: TRBV6-5; clone size: NA; D gene: NA; CDR3 DNA: TGTGCCAGCAGTTACTCCCCTGTCACCCATACGCAGTATTTT; CDR3 protein: CASSYSPVTHTQYF
J gene: TRBJ1-6; CDR3 length: 13; V gene: TRBV12-3/TRBV12-4; clone size: NA; D gene: NA; CDR3 DNA: TGTGCCAGCAGGGGACAAGGGGCTGGACCCCTCCACTTT; CDR3 protein: CASRGQGAGPLHF
J gene: TRBJ1-1; CDR3 length: 12; V gene: TRBV12-3/TRBV12-4; clone size: many; D gene: NA; CDR3 DNA: TGTGCCAGCAACTATAGGACGGATGAAGCTTTCTTT; CDR3 protein: CASNYRTDEAFF
J gene: TRBJ1-1; CDR3 length: 13; V gene: TRBV6-1; clone size: few; D gene: NA; CDR3 DNA: TGTGCCAGCGCCAAACAGGGCCGCACTGAAGCTTTCTTT; CDR3 protein: CASAKQGRTEAFF
J gene: TRBJ2-2; CDR3 length: 15; V gene: TRBV28; clone size: few; D gene: NA; CDR3 DNA: TGTGCCAGCAGAGCTCCCGGGCGGTACACCGGGGAGCTGTTTTTT; CDR3 protein: CASRAPGRYTGELFF
J gene: TRBJ2-5; CDR3 length: 12; V gene: TRBV12-3/TRBV12-4; clone size: many; D gene: NA; CDR3 DNA: TGTGCCAGCAGCAGCTCTTTGGAGACCCAGTACTTC; CDR3 protein: CASSSSLETQYF
J gene: TRBJ1-1; CDR3 length: 14; V gene: TRBV7-6; clone size: many; D gene: NA; CDR3 DNA: TGTGCCAGCAGCCGCTCGAATGCGAACACTGAAGCTTTCTTT; CDR3 protein: CASSRSNANTEAFF
J gene: TRBJ2-4; CDR3 length: 15; V gene: TRBV11-2; clone size: NA; D gene: NA; CDR3 DNA: TGTGCCAGCAGCTTAGAAAGGGGGGCGATGAACATTCAGTACTTC; CDR3 protein: CASSLERGAMNIQYF
J gene: TRBJ1-1; CDR3 length: 14; V gene: TRBV7-2; clone size: many; D gene: NA; CDR3 DNA: TGTGCCAGCAGCTTAACCAGCATGAACACTGAAGCTTTCTTT; CDR3 protein: CASSLTSMNTEAFF
J gene: TRBJ1-2; CDR3 length: 11; V gene: TRBV27; clone size: once; D gene: NA; CDR3 DNA: TGTGCCACCCGATCCGACTATGGCTACACCTTC; CDR3 protein: CATRSDYGYTF
J gene: TRBJ1-5; CDR3 length: 13; V gene: TRBV6-2/TRBV6-3; clone size: few; D gene: NA; CDR3 DNA: TGTGCCAGCAGTCAGAACAGCCAGCAGCCCCAGCATTTT; CDR3 protein: CASSQNSQQPQHF
J gene: TRBJ1-2; CDR3 length: 16; V gene: TRBV20-1; clone size: few; D gene: TRBD1; CDR3 DNA: TGCAGTGCTACTGACAGGGGGCAGGGCCTGGCCTATGGCTACACCTTC; CDR3 protein: CSATDRGQGLAYGYTF
J gene: TRBJ2-1; CDR3 length: 13; V gene: TRBV20-1; clone size: many; D gene: NA; CDR3 DNA: TGCAGTGCTAGATTCGGGACCCACAATGAGCAGTTCTTC; CDR3 protein: CSARFGTHNEQFF
J gene: TRBJ1-2; CDR3 length: 13; V gene: TRBV30; clone size: few; D gene: NA; CDR3 DNA: TGTGCCTGGAGTGGGTTAGGGACCTATGGCTACACCTTC; CDR3 protein: CAWSGLGTYGYTF
J gene: TRBJ2-1; CDR3 length: 12; V gene: TRBV20-1; clone size: many; D gene: NA; CDR3 DNA: TGCAGTGCTTCTGCCACGTACAATGAGCAGTTCTTC; CDR3 protein: CSASATYNEQFF
J gene: TRBJ1-2; CDR3 length: 12; V gene: TRBV24-1; clone size: many; D gene: NA; CDR3 DNA: TGTGCCACCAGTGATTTACGAAGTGGCTACACCTTC; CDR3 protein: CATSDLRSGYTF
J gene: TRBJ1-5; CDR3 length: 14; V gene: TRBV12-3/TRBV12-4; clone size: few; D gene: NA; CDR3 DNA: TGTGCCAGCAGTTTAAAGACTGGCAATCAGCCCCAGCATTTT; CDR3 protein: CASSLKTGNQPQHF
J gene: TRBJ1-1; CDR3 length: 11; V gene: TRBV25-1; clone size: many; D gene: NA; CDR3 DNA: TGTGCCACTGGTGGCAGAACTGAAGCTTTCTTT; CDR3 protein: CATGGRTEAFF
J gene: TRBJ2-2; CDR3 length: 15; V gene: TRBV5-1; clone size: NA; D gene: NA; CDR3 DNA: TGCGCCAGCAGCCGGGCCACACCTGACACCGGGGAGCTGTTTTTT; CDR3 protein: CASSRATPDTGELFF
J gene: TRBJ2-2; CDR3 length: 18; V gene: TRBV11-2; clone size: NA; D gene: TRBD2; CDR3 DNA: TGTGCCAGCAGCTCCCGACCGGGACTAGCGGGAAACACCGGGGAGCTGTTTTTT; CDR3 protein: CASSSRPGLAGNTGELFF
J gene: TRBJ1-5; CDR3 length: 13; V gene: TRBV6-2/TRBV6-3; clone size: many; D gene: NA; CDR3 DNA: TGTGCCAGCAGTTACTCTGAGGATCAGCCCCAGCATTTT; CDR3 protein: CASSYSEDQPQHF
J gene: TRBJ1-3; CDR3 length: 15; V gene: TRBV6-5; clone size: NA; D gene: NA; CDR3 DNA: TGTGCCAGCAGTTCACAGGTCTTCTCTGGAAACACCATATATTTT; CDR3 protein: CASSSQVFSGNTIYF
J gene: TRBJ1-1; CDR3 length: 12; V gene: TRBV5-1; clone size: few; D gene: NA; CDR3 DNA: TGCGCCAGCAGCTTGGGCAGCGTGGAAGCTTTCTTT; CDR3 protein: CASSLGSVEAFF
J gene: TRBJ1-1; CDR3 length: 11; V gene: TRBV12-3/TRBV12-4; clone size: many; D gene: NA; CDR3 DNA: TGTGCCAGCAGTATTGCCACTGAAGCTTTCTTT; CDR3 protein: CASSIATEAFF